The 21 T cell receptor beta chains presented below share a single source sample, sequenced in a study of cytomegalovirus exposure and HLA in healthy donors. TCRdb's table, derived via immunoSEQ multiplex PCR, lists solely in-frame clones and lacks some. The profile shows about 200,000 clones, approximately 80% of them singletons. Material: PBMCs. The receptors stem from a woman aged 25 to 45 in good health and CMV-seropositive.

CDR3 sequence reads: CASSLGGTYQQYF. CDR3 DNA sequence: TGTGCCAGCAGCTTAGGAGGGACTTACCAACAGTACTTC. The chain employs TRBV7-9 and TRBJ2-7; possible D gene TRBD2, 6 bases. V was shortened by 1 base and J by 10 bases, with 14 bases between the two germline ends. The CDR3 is 13 amino acids. The germline V gene has CDR1 SEHNR and CDR2 FQNEAQ (reference sequence).

This chain connects TRBV19 to TRBJ1-5; maybe TRBD1 (5 bases). Trimming took 4 bases from V and 3 from J, leaving 7 bases between them. The germline V gene encodes CDR1 LNHDA and CDR2 SQIVND (reference sequence). The CDR3 has 13 residues. CDR3 bases: TGTGCCAGTAGTACAGGGAACAATCAGCCCCAGCATTTT. Protein: CASSTGNNQPQHF. The variable domain in full, with the rest retrieved from reference TRBV19 and TRBJ1-5, is DGGITQSPKYLFRKEGQNVTLSCEQNLNHDAMYWYRQDPGQGLRLIYYSQIVNDFQKGDIAEGYSVSREKKESFPLTVTSAQKNPTAFYLCASSTGNNQPQHFGDGTRLSIL.

This rearrangement joins TRBV6-5 to TRBJ1-5, with D tentatively TRBD1 (6 bases). V gave up 5 bases and J gave up 7 bases, with 12 bases separating them. The CDR3 length is 13 residues. Germline V gives CDR1 MNHEY, CDR2 SVGAGI. The CDR3 nucleotides read TGTGCCAGCAGTGATACAGGGAAACAGCCCCAGCATTTT. Amino acids: CASSDTGKQPQHF.

The chain carries TRBV7-9 and TRBJ1-2; the D is unclear. The germline gives CDR1 SEHNR, CDR2 FQNEAQ (reference sequence). The V end lost 5 bases, the J end lost 7 bases, and 11 bases lay between the germline ends. The CDR3 is made up of 12 amino acids. In DNA, the CDR3 is TGTGCCAGCAGCCTCCATATAGCTGGCTACACCTTC. Translating it yields CASSLHIAGYTF. The whole variable domain, remainder taken from reference TRBV7-9 and TRBJ1-2, is DTGVSQNPRHKITKRGQNVTFRCDPISEHNRLYWYRQTLGQGPEFLTYFQNEAQLEKSRLLSDRFSAERPKGSFSTLEIQRTEQGDSAMYLCASSLHIAGYTFGSGTRLTVV.

This chain uses TRBV6-1 with TRBJ2-5; a possible D gene is TRBD1 (6 bases). The length of the CDR3 is 12 residues. CDR1 and CDR2 from the germline V gene are MNHNS and SASEGT. V shed 6 bases and J shed 5 bases, with 10 bases lying between them. DNA for the CDR3: TGTGCCAGCAGCAACAGGGTGGAGACCCAGTACTTC. It encodes CASSNRVETQYF.

This chain joins TRBV12-5 and TRBJ2-3; D may be TRBD2 (6 bases). Germline CDR1 reads LGHNT; CDR2 reads FRNRAP. This CDR3 is 16 amino acids long. The V and J ends lost 5 bases and 2 bases respectively, with 17 bases between them. The CDR3 DNA reads as TGTGCTAGTGGTCAAACAATGGGGGGAGTCACAGATACGCAGTATTTT. Its translation: CASGQTMGGVTDTQYF.

The CDR3 loop is CASQEASNTGELFF. CDR3 nucleotide sequence: TGTGCCAGCCAAGAGGCGTCGAACACCGGGGAGCTGTTTTTT. This chain joins TRBV9 and TRBJ2-2; D unclear. CDR3 length: 14 amino acids. Germline-derived CDR1 and CDR2 are SGDLS and YYNGEE. V lost 7 bases and J 0 bases, leaving 10 bases between the germline ends.

The CDR3 here is CASSQTRSSADTQYF. DNA of the CDR3: TGCGCCAGCAGCCAGACTAGAAGTAGCGCAGATACGCAGTATTTT. This sequence joins TRBV4-1 and TRBJ2-3, with D possibly matching TRBD2 (6 bases). The CDR3 consists of 15 residues. V gave up 3 bases and J gave up 4 bases, with 14 bases separating them. Germline CDR1 and CDR2: MGHRA and YSYEKL.

The chain is built from TRBV29-1 and TRBJ2-7; 7 nucleotides agree with TRBD2. With 3 bases clipped from V and 4 bases from J, the junction kept 3 bases outside the gene matches. Germline values: CDR1 SQVTM, CDR2 ANQGSEA. This CDR3 is 12 amino acids long. CDR3 sequence: CSVEGGRYEQYF. In nucleotides, the CDR3 is TGCAGCGTTGAGGGCGGGAGATACGAGCAGTACTTC.

The gene calls are TRBV5-1 and TRBJ2-1; D perhaps matches TRBD2 (6 bases). The ends were cut back, 0 bases at V and 5 bases at J, with 9 bases in the middle. The CDR3 contains 14 residues. The germline V gene encodes CDR1 SGHRS and CDR2 YFSETQ. The CDR3 DNA reads TGCGCCAGCAGCTTGGGGAGGAGGGACAATGAGCAGTTCTTC. Encoded protein: CASSLGRRDNEQFF.

The chain has TRBV9 and TRBJ2-2; D is unclear. Germline assignment: CDR1 SGDLS and CDR2 YYNGEE. V lost 0 bases to trimming and J lost 1 base, with 10 bases between them. The CDR3 is 16 residues long. CDR3 coding DNA: TGTGCCAGCAGCGTAGATCCAGGATTGAACACCGGGGAGCTGTTTTTT. Protein: CASSVDPGLNTGELFF.

The chain couples TRBV6-6 to TRBJ2-7; a weak D match, TRBD1 (6 bases). Trimming took 5 bases from V and 3 from J, leaving 14 bases between them. Germline V gives CDR1 MNHNY, CDR2 SVGAGI (reference sequence). This CDR3 has 14 residues. The CDR3 reads CASSPTGWDYEQYF. The CDR3 DNA reads TGTGCCAGCAGTCCGACAGGTTGGGACTACGAGCAGTACTTC.

This rearrangement joins TRBV6-5 to TRBJ1-4, with 9 positions matching TRBD1. From germline, CDR1 is MNHEY and CDR2 SVGAGI. Losses at the gene ends were 8 bases for V and 5 bases for J; bases not matched to a gene: 9. The CDR3 has 15 residues. The chain's CDR3 is CASGIRGQGNEKLFF. CDR3 DNA sequence: TGTGCCAGCGGAATTCGAGGACAGGGGAATGAAAAACTGTTTTTT.

The chain has TRBV11-3 and TRBJ2-3; D call uncertain. CDR1 and CDR2 from the germline V gene are SGHNT and YENEEA. V was cut by 3 bases and J by 6 bases, with 7 bases left in between. The length of the CDR3 is 12 residues. The CDR3 protein is CASSFNGDTQYF. The CDR3 DNA sequence: TGTGCCAGCAGCTTTAACGGGGATACGCAGTATTTT.

This clone was seen only once. J is TRBJ2-1 and V is TRBV4-2; TRBD1 matches 7 bases. The J segment lost 7 bases and the V segment lost 1 base, leaving 7 bases of the junction unmatched. The CDR3 consists of 15 residues. CDR1 is LGHNA and CDR2 is YNFKEQ in the germline V gene. The CDR3: CASSQARGLSNEQFF. The CDR3 DNA reads as TGTGCCAGCAGCCAAGCAAGGGGGCTGTCGAATGAGCAGTTCTTC.

The V gene is TRBV2, the J gene TRBJ1-1; 7 bases line up with TRBD1. Trimming removed 2 bases from V and 5 bases from J; junction bases left unmatched: 5. The CDR3 runs to 14 residues. The germline V gene has CDR1 SNHLY and CDR2 FYNNEI. Written as DNA, the CDR3 is TGTGCCAGCAGTGAACCAGGGGGAAGAACTGAAGCTTTCTTT. Encoded protein: CASSEPGGRTEAFF.

V usage is TRBV5-6 and J usage is TRBJ2-1, with 12 bases fitting TRBD2. Trimming removed 2 bases from V and 7 bases from J; junction bases left unmatched: 7. Germline V lookup: CDR1 SGHDT, CDR2 YYEEEE. The CDR3 totals 16 residues. In DNA form, the CDR3 reads TGTGCCAGCAGCTTCCTAGCGGGAGGGCCCTGGAATGAGCAGTTCTTC. It is translated as CASSFLAGGPWNEQFF.

The chain carries TRBV7-2 and TRBJ2-7, with a possible D match to TRBD2 (6 bases). CDR3 length: 13 residues. Deletions cut 4 bases from V and 4 bases from J, with 11 bases between. Germline CDR1 is SGHTA and CDR2 is FQGNSA. The CDR3 region has the DNA TGTGCCAGCAGCTCCCGGGCGGGGTACGAGCAGTACTTC. This gives the protein CASSSRAGYEQYF.

This clone was seen once. The genes are TRBV7-9 and TRBJ2-7, with 9 bases lining up with TRBD1. CDR1 is SEHNR, CDR2 FQNEAQ, per germline (reference sequence). Trimming cost V 3 bases and J 4 bases; bases outside gene matches: 4. The CDR3 is made up of 14 amino acids. CDR3 loop: CASSLGTGSYEQYF. CDR3 bases: TGTGCCAGCAGCTTGGGGACAGGGTCGTACGAGCAGTACTTC.

This clone was counted a few times. This chain links TRBV2 with TRBJ1-5; no clear D gene. Deletions cut 7 bases from V and 3 bases from J, with 10 bases between. Per germline, CDR1 SNHLY and CDR2 FYNNEI. CDR3 size: 13 residues. This CDR3 reads CASKGSYNQPQHF. CDR3 sequence (DNA): TGTGCCAGCAAAGGGAGCTACAATCAGCCCCAGCATTTT.

Only a few counts were recorded for this clone. The chain employs TRBV4-1 and TRBJ2-7, with 7 bases aligning to TRBD1. Trimming removed 0 bases from V and 8 bases from J; junction bases left unmatched: 10. The CDR3 spans 15 residues. The germline V gene encodes CDR1 MGHRA and CDR2 YSYEKL. The CDR3 sequence: CASSQDRQGIIKQYF. In nucleotides, the CDR3 is TGCGCCAGCAGCCAAGACAGACAGGGAATTATCAAGCAGTACTTC.